This T cell receptor beta chain was recovered during a study of cytomegalovirus exposure and HLA in healthy donors. Study-wide findings and caveats: CMV serostatus was the sole immune exposure data available.

Vbeta (60) and Jbeta (13) primers were used in the PCR. Assay used: immunoSEQ multiplex PCR; TCRdb lists only in-frame clones, some missing. The data hold over 200,000 clones, with around 80% observed a single time. Germline lookup yields CDR1 LNHDA and CDR2 SQIVND (reference sequence). The CDR3 runs 13 residues. Germline trimming cut 10 bases from V and 7 bases from J; bases unmatched to any gene: 10. On this clone: Antigen specificity is unknown.

The receptor's source is a male donor in good health and CMV-seronegative. The sequenced sample was PBMCs. The chain combines TRBV19 with TRBJ2-3, with 8 bases aligning to TRBD1. This CDR3 is CATLDRVRHTQYF. CDR3 sequence (DNA): TGTGCCACCCTGGACAGGGTTAGGCATACGCAGTATTTT. The entire variable domain, with the rest obtained from reference TRBV19 and TRBJ2-3, is as follows: DGGITQSPKYLFRKEGQNVTLSCEQNLNHDAMYWYRQDPGQGLRLIYYSQIVNDFQKGDIAEGYSVSREKKESFPLTVTSAQKNPTAFYLCATLDRVRHTQYFGPGTRLTVL.